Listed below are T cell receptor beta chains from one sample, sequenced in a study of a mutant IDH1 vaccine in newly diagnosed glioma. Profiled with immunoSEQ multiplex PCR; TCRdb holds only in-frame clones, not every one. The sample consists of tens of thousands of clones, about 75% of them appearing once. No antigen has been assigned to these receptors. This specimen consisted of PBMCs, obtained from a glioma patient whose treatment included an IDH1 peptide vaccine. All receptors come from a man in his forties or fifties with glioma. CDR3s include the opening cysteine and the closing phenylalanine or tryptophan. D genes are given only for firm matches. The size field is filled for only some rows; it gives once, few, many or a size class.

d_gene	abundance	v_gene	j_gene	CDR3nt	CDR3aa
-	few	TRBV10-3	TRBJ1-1	TGTGCCATCAGTGAGTCGAAGAGTTTCGGCACTGAAGCTTTCTTT	CAISESKSFGTEAFF
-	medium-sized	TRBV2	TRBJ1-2	TGTGCCAGCAGTGATACCGGGAACTATGGCTACACCTTC	CASSDTGNYGYTF
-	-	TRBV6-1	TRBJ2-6	TGTGCCAGCAGTGCCCTACTGGGGGCTGGGGCCAACGTCCTGACTTTC	CASSALLGAGANVLTF
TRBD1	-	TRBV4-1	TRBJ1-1	TGCGCCAGCAGCCAGGGGGACAGGGCTAACACTGAAGCTTTCTTT	CASSQGDRANTEAFF
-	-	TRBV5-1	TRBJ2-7	TGCGCCAGCAGCCGGAGTCCCAGCTCCTACGAGCAGTACTTC	CASSRSPSSYEQYF
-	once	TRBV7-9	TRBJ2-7	TGTGCCAGCAGCCTAATTAAAGGGGCCTACAGTGGATCCGAGCAGTACTTC	CASSLIKGAYSGSEQYF
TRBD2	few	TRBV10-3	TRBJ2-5	TGTGCCATCAGCTCCAGACCGGGGGGAGAAGAGACCCAGTACTTC	CAISSRPGGEETQYF
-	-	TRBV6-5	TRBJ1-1	TGTGCCAGCAATTTCGACAGGATGAACACTGAAGCTTTCTTT	CASNFDRMNTEAFF
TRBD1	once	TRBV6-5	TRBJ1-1	TGTGCCAGCAGACCCGACAGGGTAAGGAACACTGAAGCTTTCTTT	CASRPDRVRNTEAFF
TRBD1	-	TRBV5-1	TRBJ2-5	TGCGCCAGCAGCGCCCCCCCGGGACAGGGGGAAGAGACCCAGTACTTC	CASSAPPGQGEETQYF
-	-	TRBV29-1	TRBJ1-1	TGCAGCGTGGTCCGGGCGAACACTGAAGCTTTCTTT	CSVVRANTEAFF
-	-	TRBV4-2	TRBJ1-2	TGTGCCAGCAGCCAAGATCTGCAGGGTGGCTACACCTTC	CASSQDLQGGYTF
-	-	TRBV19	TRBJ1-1	TGTGCCAGTAGTATAGTATCGAACACTGAAGCTTTCTTT	CASSIVSNTEAFF
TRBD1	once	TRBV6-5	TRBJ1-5	TGTGCCAGCAGCTGGGACAGTTATCAGCCCCAGCATTTT	CASSWDSYQPQHF
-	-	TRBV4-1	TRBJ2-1	TGCGCCAGCAGCCAAGTGGGAGAAAGTAATGAGCAGTTCTTC	CASSQVGESNEQFF
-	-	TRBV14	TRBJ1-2	TGTGCCAGCAGGGGACTTAACTATGGCTACACCTTC	CASRGLNYGYTF
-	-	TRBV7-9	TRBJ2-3	TGTGCCAGCAGCTTAGCCTGGACGGTGGAGGAGGGCACAGATACGCAGTATTTT	CASSLAWTVEEGTDTQYF
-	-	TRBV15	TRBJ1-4	TGTGCCACCAGCAGAGGGGCAGGCGCTAATGAAAAACTGTTTTTT	CATSRGAGANEKLFF
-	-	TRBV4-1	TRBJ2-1	TGCGCCAGCTCTGACCTGAGGATGGCCTACAATGAGCAGTTCTTC	CASSDLRMAYNEQFF
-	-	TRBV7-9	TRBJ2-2	TGTGCCAGCAGCTACAGCACGAACACCGGGGAGCTGTTTTTT	CASSYSTNTGELFF
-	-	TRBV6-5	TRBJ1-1	TGTGCCAGCAACATTGGCGGAAGGAACACTGAAGCTTTCTTT	CASNIGGRNTEAFF
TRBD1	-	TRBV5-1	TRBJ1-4	TGCGCCAGCAGCTCCGCGTCAGGGGGGGATGAAAAACTGTTTTTT	CASSSASGGDEKLFF
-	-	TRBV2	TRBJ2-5	TGTGCCAGCAGTGAGCGGATCCAAGAGACCCAGTACTTC	CASSERIQETQYF
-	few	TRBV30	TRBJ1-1	TGTGCCTGGAGCCCTTGGGGCACTGAAGCTTTCTTT	CAWSPWGTEAFF
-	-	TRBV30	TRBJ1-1	TGTGCCGCCAGGGTAAGGGGGAACACTGAAGCTTTCTTT	CAARVRGNTEAFF
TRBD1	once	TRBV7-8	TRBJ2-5	TGTGCCAGCAGCATCGGGACAGCGAATGAGTACCAAGAGACCCAGTACTTC	CASSIGTANEYQETQYF
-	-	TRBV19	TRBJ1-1	TGTGCCAGTAGTATGGACCCGAACACTGAAGCTTTCTTT	CASSMDPNTEAFF
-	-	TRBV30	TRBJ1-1	TGTGCCTGGAGTGTGGCCGATCGGAACACTGAAGCTTTCTTT	CAWSVADRNTEAFF
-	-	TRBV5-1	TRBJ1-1	TGCGCCAGCAGCTTCGGGGGAAGGGAGATGAACACTGAAGCTTTCTTT	CASSFGGREMNTEAFF
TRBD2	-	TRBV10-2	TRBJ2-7	TGCGCCAGCAACGTTAGGACTAGCGGGGGGAATACCAGCTCCTACGAGCAGTACTTC	CASNVRTSGGNTSSYEQYF
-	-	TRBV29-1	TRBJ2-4	TGCAGCGTTGTACTGTCAGCCAAAAACATTCAGTACTTC	CSVVLSAKNIQYF
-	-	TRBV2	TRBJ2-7	TGTGCCAGCAGTGGGACCGCTTTCTACGAGCAGTACTTC	CASSGTAFYEQYF
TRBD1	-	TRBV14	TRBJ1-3	TGTGCCAGCAGCTTAAACAGGGGTAACACCATATATTTT	CASSLNRGNTIYF
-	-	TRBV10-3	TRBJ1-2	TGTGCCACCTTCCAAGAGTATGGCTACACCTTC	CATFQEYGYTF
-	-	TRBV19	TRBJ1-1	TGTGCCAGTAGTCCCTCGACAGGACTGTGGACTGAAGCTTTCTTT	CASSPSTGLWTEAFF
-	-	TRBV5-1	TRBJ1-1	TGCGCCAGCAGTTCCGAACGGGATGCGAACACTGAAGCTTTCTTT	CASSSERDANTEAFF
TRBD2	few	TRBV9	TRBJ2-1	TGTGCCAGCAGCGGGACTAGCGGGGATCGCGATGAGCAGTTCTTC	CASSGTSGDRDEQFF
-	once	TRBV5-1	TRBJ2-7	TGCGCCAGCAGCTTGTCGGGGGACCGGCGGGGCGAGCAGTACTTC	CASSLSGDRRGEQYF
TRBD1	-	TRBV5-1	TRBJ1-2	TGCGCCAGCAGCTTGGAGTTTGGACAGGGCTTGGGTGGCTACACCTTC	CASSLEFGQGLGGYTF
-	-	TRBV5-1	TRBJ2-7	TGCGCCAGCAACTTGGAAGCTAGCACCTCCTACGAGCAGTACTTC	CASNLEASTSYEQYF
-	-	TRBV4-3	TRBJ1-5	TGCGCCAGCAGCCAAGATGCCAATAGCAATCAGCCCCAGCATTTT	CASSQDANSNQPQHF
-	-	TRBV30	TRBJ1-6	TGTGCCTGGAGTGTATTTGTCTCACCCCTCCACTTT	CAWSVFVSPLHF
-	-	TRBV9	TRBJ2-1	TGTGCCAGCAGCGTTAGAGAGAGTCCTTTGAGTGAGCAGTTCTTC	CASSVRESPLSEQFF
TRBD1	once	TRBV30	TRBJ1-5	TGTGCCTGGAGTGGGGACAGGGCGAGCCAGCCCCAGCATTTT	CAWSGDRASQPQHF
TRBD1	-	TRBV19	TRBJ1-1	TGTGCCAGTAGTATCTGGGCAGGGGGGGTGAACACTGAAGCTTTCTTT	CASSIWAGGVNTEAFF
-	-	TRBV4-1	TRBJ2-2	TGCGCCAGCAGCCAGGTCCCCGGCACCGGGGAGCTGTTTTTT	CASSQVPGTGELFF
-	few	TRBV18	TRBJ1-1	TGTGCCAGCTTCCCGGGCAGGGGTAACACTGAAGCTTTCTTT	CASFPGRGNTEAFF